This entry is about one TCR beta chain. This sample is drawn from a study of blood T cell repertoires in COVID-19. Seattle patient enrollment occurred during active infection, with longitudinal follow-up thereafter. Trimming left V 8 bases short and J 0 bases short, with 18 bases between. The CDR3 has 15 amino acids. Germline CDR1 and CDR2: SGHRS and YFSETQ. Authors' analysis steps: Estimates of nucleated cell counts were drawn from the amplification of reference gene primers. TCRdb's copy holds only in-frame clones and misses some; the assay was immunoSEQ multiplex PCR. D and trimming were read from the DNA, whereas the V and J calls and clone size are those reported in that table. The table has 40,000 or so clones, around nine tenths seen once; the top ten hold 4% to 5.5%.

Sequenced: peripheral blood. The rearrangement uses TRBV5-1 and TRBJ2-7; the D gene is possibly TRBD2 (5 bases). This receptor was obtained from a man in his 60s with COVID-19, enrolled during active disease. CDR3 coding DNA: TGCGCCAGAAAAGAGGGCGGGTGGGTCTCCTACGAGCAGTACTTC. This codes for CARKEGGWVSYEQYF.